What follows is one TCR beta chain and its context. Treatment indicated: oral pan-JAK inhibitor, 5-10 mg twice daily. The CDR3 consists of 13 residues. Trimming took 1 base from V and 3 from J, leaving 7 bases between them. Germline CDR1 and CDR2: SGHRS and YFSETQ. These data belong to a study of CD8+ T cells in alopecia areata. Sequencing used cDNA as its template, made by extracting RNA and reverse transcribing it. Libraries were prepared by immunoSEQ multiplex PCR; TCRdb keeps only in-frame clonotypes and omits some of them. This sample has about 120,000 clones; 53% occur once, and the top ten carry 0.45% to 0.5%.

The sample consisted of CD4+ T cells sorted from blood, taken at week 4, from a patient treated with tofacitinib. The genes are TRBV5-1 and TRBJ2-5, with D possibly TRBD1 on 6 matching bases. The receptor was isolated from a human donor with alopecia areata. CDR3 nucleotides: TGCGCCAGCAGCTTGCCAGGGGAAGAGACCCAGTACTTC. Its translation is CASSLPGEETQYF.